Below, 16 T cell receptor beta chains from the same sample are listed, as sequenced in a study of CD8 T cells in ankylosing spondylitis. A single record per CDR3 protein comes from TCRdb applying MiXCR to the 5' RACE reads. The sample lists about 160,000 distinct CDR3 sequences; 9.8% were seen once. Material for sequencing was blood, either unsorted or a sorted T cell fraction (not recorded which). These receptors all come from a female donor with ankylosing spondylitis or in good health (not recorded which).

The chain is built from TRBV27 and TRBJ2-1; weak D call: TRBD2 (5 bases). Germline V lookup: CDR1 MNHEY, CDR2 SMNVEV (reference sequence). The CDR3 has 13 residues. With 7 bases removed from V and 8 bases from J, the gap between germline ends came to 15 bases. In DNA, the CDR3 is TGTGCCAGCACCGTAGGGAGTACGCATGAGCAGTTCTTC. Its translation: CASTVGSTHEQFF.

This clonotype has just a few counts. CDR3 nucleotides: TGCAGCGTTGACCTTTCGGGACAAAACACTGAAGCTTTCTTT. It yields the protein CSVDLSGQNTEAFF. The J gene is TRBJ1-1, the V gene TRBV29-1; D possibly corresponds to TRBD1 (6 bases). The CDR3 sequence is 14 residues long. Trimming left V 3 bases short and J 2 bases short, with 13 bases between. Germline V lookup: CDR1 SQVTM, CDR2 ANQGSEA.

This clonotype was found a few times. The rearrangement links TRBV14 to TRBJ2-1; 7 bases map to TRBD2. The ends lost 4 bases at V and 4 bases at J; junction bases unmatched: 7. The germline V gene encodes CDR1 SGHDN and CDR2 FVKESK. The CDR3 totals 15 residues. CDR3 in amino acids: CASSRRGRAYNEQFF. The DNA of the CDR3 is TGTGCCAGCAGCCGACGTGGGAGGGCTTACAATGAGCAGTTCTTC.

V usage is TRBV6-2 or TRBV6-3 and J usage is TRBJ2-1; TRBD2 agrees at 10 bases. V dropped 2 bases and J dropped 5; count of bases not matched to a gene: 6. The CDR3 runs 16 residues. The germline V gene encodes CDR1 MNHEY and CDR2 SVGEGT. The CDR3 sequence is CASSYAGTSVNNEQFF. Here the CDR3 DNA reads TGTGCCAGCAGTTACGCTGGGACTAGCGTAAACAATGAGCAGTTCTTC.

The sample holds a few counts of this clonotype. The chain combines TRBV7-9 with TRBJ2-7; D remains ambiguous. The ends were cut back, 7 bases at V and 1 base at J, with 8 bases in the middle. This CDR3 region has 12 residues. CDR1 and CDR2 from the germline V gene are SEHNR and FQNEAQ (reference sequence). DNA for the CDR3: TGTGCCAGCACTAGGGATTCCTACGAGCAGTACTTC. Translating gives CASTRDSYEQYF.

This clonotype was counted a few times. This chain joins TRBV12-3 or TRBV12-4 and TRBJ2-4; maybe TRBD2 (5 bases). This CDR3 has 14 amino acids. The V and J ends lost 5 bases and 0 bases respectively, with 8 bases between them. The CDR3 here is CASSPEGAKNIQYF. CDR3 nucleotide sequence: TGTGCCAGCAGTCCCGAGGGAGCCAAAAACATTCAGTACTTC.

This clonotype was recorded at least ten times. The gene calls are TRBV9 and TRBJ1-2; unclear D gene. The CDR3 is 12 amino acids. Germline CDR1 reads SGDLS; CDR2 reads YYNGEE. The germline V and J ends were trimmed by 2 bases and 5 bases, with 7 bases remaining between them. The CDR3 loop is CASSVSGYGYTF. The CDR3 nucleotides read TGTGCCAGCAGCGTTTCTGGGTATGGCTACACCTTC.

This rearrangement joins TRBV11-1 to TRBJ2-3; the match to TRBD1 covers 8 bases. CDR3 length equals 19 residues. CDR1 and CDR2 from the germline V gene are SGHAT and FQDESV (reference sequence). The V segment lost 4 bases and the J segment 5 bases; nucleotides outside the gene matches: 20. CDR3 sequence (DNA): TGTGCCAGCAGCTCTCCTCAGGGGCCAGGGGGCGAATACGTAGATACGCAGTATTTT. Its translation is CASSSPQGPGGEYVDTQYF.

Ten or more counts support this clonotype. This chain links TRBV6-6 with TRBJ2-3; no clear D gene. Trimming removed 8 bases from V and 4 bases from J, with 10 bases in between. The CDR3 consists of 12 residues. Germline lookup yields CDR1 MNHNY and CDR2 SVGAGI (reference sequence). In DNA, the CDR3 is TGTGCCAGCGGCCTATCAGCAGATACGCAGTATTTT. Amino acids: CASGLSADTQYF.

This chain joins TRBV4-3 and TRBJ1-1; D gene uncertain. The germline V gene encodes CDR1 LGHNA and CDR2 YSLEER. The CDR3 length is 13 residues. The V end lost 6 bases, the J end lost 0 bases, and 8 bases lay between the germline ends. The CDR3 spells CASRKDLNTEAFF. The CDR3 bases are TGCGCCAGCAGGAAAGATTTGAACACTGAAGCTTTCTTT.

The chain joins TRBV9 to TRBJ2-1; perhaps TRBD2 as D (5 bases). Germline-derived CDR1 and CDR2 are SGDLS and YYNGEE. Trimming took off 0 bases at V and 8 bases at J, with 9 bases between the two ends. The CDR3 loop spans 13 amino acids. The CDR3 reads CASSVGTLDEQFF. CDR3 nucleotides: TGTGCCAGCAGCGTAGGGACTCTGGATGAGCAGTTCTTC.

The sample holds many counts of this clonotype. CDR3 coding DNA: TGCAGCGTTGGGGGGATCGGTGAAAAACTGTTTTTT. This sequence encodes CSVGGIGEKLFF. The genes are TRBV29-1 and TRBJ1-4; possible D gene TRBD1, 5 bases. V was shortened by 4 bases and J by 7 bases, with 10 bases between the two germline ends. CDR1 is SQVTM and CDR2 is ANQGSEA in the germline V gene. The CDR3 has 12 residues.

The sample holds a few counts of this clonotype. The rearrangement uses TRBV27 and TRBJ2-5; no reliable D call. V lost 2 bases and J lost 4, with 20 bases in between. The CDR3 totals 17 residues. The V gene's germline CDR1 is MNHEY and CDR2 SMNVEV (reference sequence). The DNA of the CDR3 is TGTGCCAGCAGTTTACGAATACCGGGCCCCACGCGAGAGACCCAGTACTTC. It is translated as CASSLRIPGPTRETQYF.

The sample holds a few counts of this clonotype. The rearrangement joins TRBV7-9 to TRBJ1-4; maybe TRBD1 (5 bases). Germline V gene lookup returns CDR1 SEHNR and CDR2 FQNEAQ (reference sequence). There are 15 residues in the CDR3. V dropped 5 bases and J dropped 2 bases, with 12 bases sitting between them. CDR3 loop: CASSDSGRTNEKLFF. CDR3 in DNA: TGTGCCAGCAGCGATTCAGGGCGTACTAATGAAAAACTGTTTTTT.

This clonotype is labeled large. This rearrangement joins TRBV4-3 to TRBJ2-1; 10 bases are shared with TRBD2. After removal of 1 base from V and 3 bases from J, the junction contained 0 bases not matched to a gene. Germline loops: CDR1 LGHNA, CDR2 YSLEER. The CDR3 covers 15 residues. The CDR3 loop is CASSQGTSGYNEQFF. The CDR3 region has the DNA TGCGCCAGCAGCCAAGGGACTAGCGGCTACAATGAGCAGTTCTTC.

The chain uses TRBV6-5 and TRBJ1-3; D is unclear. The V and J ends lost 4 bases and 4 bases respectively, with 8 bases between them. Germline CDR1 is MNHEY and CDR2 is SVGAGI. The CDR3 contains 13 residues. The CDR3 here is CASSSPSGNTIYF. Here the CDR3 DNA reads TGTGCCAGCAGTTCACCCTCCGGAAACACCATATATTTT.